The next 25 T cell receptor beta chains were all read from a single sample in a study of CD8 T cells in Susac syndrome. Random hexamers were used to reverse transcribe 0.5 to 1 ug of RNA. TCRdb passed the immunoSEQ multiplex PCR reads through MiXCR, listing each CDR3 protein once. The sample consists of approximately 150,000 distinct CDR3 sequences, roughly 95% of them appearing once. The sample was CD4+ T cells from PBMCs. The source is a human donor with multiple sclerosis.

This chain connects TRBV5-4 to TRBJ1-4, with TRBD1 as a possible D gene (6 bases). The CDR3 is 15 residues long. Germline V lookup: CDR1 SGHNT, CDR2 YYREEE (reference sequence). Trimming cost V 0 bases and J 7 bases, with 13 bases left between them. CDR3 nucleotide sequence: TGTGCCAGCAGCTTGGGAGGGGGTTCTCGTGAAAAACTGTTTTTT. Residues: CASSLGGGSREKLFF.

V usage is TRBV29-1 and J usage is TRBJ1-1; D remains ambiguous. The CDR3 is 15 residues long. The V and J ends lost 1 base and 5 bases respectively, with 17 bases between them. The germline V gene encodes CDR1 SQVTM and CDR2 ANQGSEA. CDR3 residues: CSVEAAGRAKTEAFF. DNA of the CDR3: TGCAGCGTTGAAGCCGCTGGGAGGGCTAAGACTGAAGCTTTCTTT.

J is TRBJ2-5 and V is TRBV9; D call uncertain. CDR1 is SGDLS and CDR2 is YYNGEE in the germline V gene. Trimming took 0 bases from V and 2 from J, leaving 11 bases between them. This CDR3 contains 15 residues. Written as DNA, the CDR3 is TGTGCCAGCAGCGTAGGTTCGGTTGGGCAAGAGACCCAGTACTTC. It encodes CASSVGSVGQETQYF.

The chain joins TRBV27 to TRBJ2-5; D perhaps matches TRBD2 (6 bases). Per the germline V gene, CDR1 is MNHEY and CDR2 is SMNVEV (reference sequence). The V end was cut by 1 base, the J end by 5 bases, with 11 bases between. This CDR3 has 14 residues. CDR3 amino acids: CASSLLSGRETQYF. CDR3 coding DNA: TGTGCCAGCAGTTTATTATCAGGGAGGGAGACCCAGTACTTC.

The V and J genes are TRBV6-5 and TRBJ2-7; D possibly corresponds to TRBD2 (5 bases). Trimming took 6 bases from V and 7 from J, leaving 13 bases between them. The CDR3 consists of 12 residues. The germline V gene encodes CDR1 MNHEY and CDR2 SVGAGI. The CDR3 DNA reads TGTGCCAGCAGCACGGGAATTCGGGAGCAGTACTTC. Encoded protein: CASSTGIREQYF.

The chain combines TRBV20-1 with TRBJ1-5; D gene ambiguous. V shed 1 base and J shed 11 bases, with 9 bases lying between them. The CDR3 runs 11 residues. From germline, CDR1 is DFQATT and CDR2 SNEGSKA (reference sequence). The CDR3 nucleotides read TGCAGTGCTAGAGTTTCCTTGACCCAGCATTTT. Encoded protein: CSARVSLTQHF.

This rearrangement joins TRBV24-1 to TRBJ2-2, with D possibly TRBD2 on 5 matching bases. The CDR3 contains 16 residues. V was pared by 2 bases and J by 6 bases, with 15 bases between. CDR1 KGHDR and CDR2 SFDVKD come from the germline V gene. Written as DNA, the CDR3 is TGTGCCACCAGTGATTCGAGGGCGTCTCTCTCCGGGGAGCTGTTTTTT. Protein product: CATSDSRASLSGELFF.

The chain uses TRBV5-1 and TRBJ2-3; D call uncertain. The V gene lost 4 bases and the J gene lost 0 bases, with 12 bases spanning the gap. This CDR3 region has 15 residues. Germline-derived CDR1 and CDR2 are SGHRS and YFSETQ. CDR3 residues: CASSPASHSTDTQYF. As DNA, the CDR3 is TGCGCCAGCAGCCCCGCGAGCCATAGCACAGATACGCAGTATTTT.

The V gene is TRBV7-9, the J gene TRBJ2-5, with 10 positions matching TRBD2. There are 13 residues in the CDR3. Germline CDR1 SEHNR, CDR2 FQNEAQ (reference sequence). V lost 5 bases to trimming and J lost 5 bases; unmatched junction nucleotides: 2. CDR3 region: CASSASGSETQYF. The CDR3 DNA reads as TGTGCCAGCAGCGCTAGCGGGAGTGAGACCCAGTACTTC.

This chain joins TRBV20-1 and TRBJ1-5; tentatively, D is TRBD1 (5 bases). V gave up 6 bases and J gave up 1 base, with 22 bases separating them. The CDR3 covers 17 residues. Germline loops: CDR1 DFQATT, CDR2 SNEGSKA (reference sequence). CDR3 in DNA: TGCAGTGCCACCGGGGGGTTGTACCAAGGAAGCAATCAGCCCCAGCATTTT. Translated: CSATGGLYQGSNQPQHF.

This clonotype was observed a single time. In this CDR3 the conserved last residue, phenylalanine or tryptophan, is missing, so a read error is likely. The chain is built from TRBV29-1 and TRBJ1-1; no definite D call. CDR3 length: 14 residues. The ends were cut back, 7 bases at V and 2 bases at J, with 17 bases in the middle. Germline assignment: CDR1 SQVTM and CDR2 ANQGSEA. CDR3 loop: CSGAWEYGNTEAFL. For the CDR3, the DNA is TGCAGCGGGGCTTGGGAATATGGTAACACTGAAGCTTTCCTT.

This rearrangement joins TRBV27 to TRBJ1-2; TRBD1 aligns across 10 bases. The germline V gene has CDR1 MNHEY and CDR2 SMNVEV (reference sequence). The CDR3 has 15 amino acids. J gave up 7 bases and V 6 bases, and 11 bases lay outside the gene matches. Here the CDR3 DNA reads TGTGCCAGCAGCGAGCCGGGACAGGGGTTGCGTGGCTACACCTTC. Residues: CASSEPGQGLRGYTF.

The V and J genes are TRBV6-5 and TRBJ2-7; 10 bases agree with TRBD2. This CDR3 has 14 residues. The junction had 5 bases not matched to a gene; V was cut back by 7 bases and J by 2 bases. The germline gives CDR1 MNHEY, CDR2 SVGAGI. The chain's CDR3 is CASTPAGGAYEQYF. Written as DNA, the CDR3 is TGTGCCAGCACCCCAGCGGGAGGGGCCTACGAGCAGTACTTC.

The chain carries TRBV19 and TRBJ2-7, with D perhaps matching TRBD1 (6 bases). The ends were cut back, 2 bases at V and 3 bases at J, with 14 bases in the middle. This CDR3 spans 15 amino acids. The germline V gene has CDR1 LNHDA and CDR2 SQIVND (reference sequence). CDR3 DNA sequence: TGTGCCAGTAGTATACGGGCAGGGGAAAGCTACGAGCAGTACTTC. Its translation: CASSIRAGESYEQYF.

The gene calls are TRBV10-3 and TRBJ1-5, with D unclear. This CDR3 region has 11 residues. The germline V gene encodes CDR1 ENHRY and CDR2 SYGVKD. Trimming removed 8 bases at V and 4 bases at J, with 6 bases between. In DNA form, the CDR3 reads TGTGCCATCGGTGGGAATCAGCCCCAGCATTTT. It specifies CAIGGNQPQHF.

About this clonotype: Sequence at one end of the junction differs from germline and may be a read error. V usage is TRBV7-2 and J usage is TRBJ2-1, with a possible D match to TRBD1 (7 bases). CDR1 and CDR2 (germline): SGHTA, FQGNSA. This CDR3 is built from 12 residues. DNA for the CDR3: TGTGCCAGCAGCTCTCCCCAGGGGGGTCGCGTCTTC. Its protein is CASSSPQGGRVF.

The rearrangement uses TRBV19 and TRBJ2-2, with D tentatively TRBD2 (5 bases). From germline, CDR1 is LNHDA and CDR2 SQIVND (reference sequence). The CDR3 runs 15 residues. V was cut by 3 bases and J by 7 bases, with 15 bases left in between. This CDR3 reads CASSIYASNGGELFF. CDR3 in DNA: TGTGCCAGTAGTATCTATGCTAGCAACGGCGGGGAGCTGTTTTTT. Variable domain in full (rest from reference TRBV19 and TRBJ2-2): DGGITQSPKYLFRKEGQNVTLSCEQNLNHDAMYWYRQDPGQGLRLIYYSQIVNDFQKGDIAEGYSVSREKKESFPLTVTSAQKNPTAFYLCASSIYASNGGELFFGEGSRLTVL.

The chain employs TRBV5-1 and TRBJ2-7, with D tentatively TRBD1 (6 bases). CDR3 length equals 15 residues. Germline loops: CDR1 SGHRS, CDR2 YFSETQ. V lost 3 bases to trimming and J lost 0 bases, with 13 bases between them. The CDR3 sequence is CASSSGDRSSYEQYF. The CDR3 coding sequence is TGCGCCAGCAGCTCAGGTGACAGGAGCTCCTACGAGCAGTACTTC.

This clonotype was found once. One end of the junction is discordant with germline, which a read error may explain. The CDR3 DNA follows: TGTGCCAGCACCTTGGCCGCGGTGGGGACGGCGGAGACCCAGTACTTC. Translating it yields CASTLAAVGTAETQYF. The rearrangement links TRBV5-4 to TRBJ2-5; possibly TRBD1 or TRBD2 for D (5 bases each). CDR1 is SGHNT and CDR2 is YYREEE in the germline V gene (reference sequence). The CDR3 has 16 amino acids.

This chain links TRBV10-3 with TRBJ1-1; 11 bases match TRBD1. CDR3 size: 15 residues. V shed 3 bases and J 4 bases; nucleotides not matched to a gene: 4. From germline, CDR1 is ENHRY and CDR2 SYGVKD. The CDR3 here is CAISDPGQGATEAFF. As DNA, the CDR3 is TGTGCCATCAGTGACCCCGGACAGGGGGCCACTGAAGCTTTCTTT.

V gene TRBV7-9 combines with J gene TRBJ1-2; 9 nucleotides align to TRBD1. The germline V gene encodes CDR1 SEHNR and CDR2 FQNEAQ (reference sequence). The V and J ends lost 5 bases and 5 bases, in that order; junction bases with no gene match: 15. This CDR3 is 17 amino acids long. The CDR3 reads CASSLGTGRTRGYGYTF. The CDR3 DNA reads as TGTGCCAGCAGCCTAGGGACAGGGCGCACGCGGGGTTATGGCTACACCTTC.

The CDR3 sequence is CASSQDHRRTDTQYF. CDR3 nucleotide sequence: TGTGCCAGCAGCCAAGATCATCGGCGTACAGATACGCAGTATTTT. The V and J genes are TRBV3-1 and TRBJ2-3; no clear D gene. Deletions cut 0 bases from V and 3 bases from J, with 10 bases between. Germline CDR1 and CDR2: LGHDT and YNNKEL (reference sequence). The CDR3 spans 15 residues.

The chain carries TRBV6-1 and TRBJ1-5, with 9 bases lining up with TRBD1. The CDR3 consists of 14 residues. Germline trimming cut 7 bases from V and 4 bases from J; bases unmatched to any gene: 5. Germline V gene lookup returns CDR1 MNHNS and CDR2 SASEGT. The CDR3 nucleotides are TGTGCCAGCACCGGACAGGGGAGGAATCAGCCCCAGCATTTT. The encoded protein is CASTGQGRNQPQHF.

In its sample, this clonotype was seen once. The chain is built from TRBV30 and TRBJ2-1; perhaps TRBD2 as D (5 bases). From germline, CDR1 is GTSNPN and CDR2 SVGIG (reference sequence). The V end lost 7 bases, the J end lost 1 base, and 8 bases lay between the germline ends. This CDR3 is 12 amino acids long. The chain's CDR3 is CAFGLSYNEQFF. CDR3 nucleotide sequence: TGTGCCTTCGGACTGTCCTACAATGAGCAGTTCTTC.

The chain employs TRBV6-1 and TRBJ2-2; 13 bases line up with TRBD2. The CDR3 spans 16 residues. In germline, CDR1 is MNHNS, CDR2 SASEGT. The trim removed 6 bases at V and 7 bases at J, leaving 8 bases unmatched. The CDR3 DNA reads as TGTGCCAGCAGCCCAGGACTAGCGGGAGTGGACGGGGAGCTGTTTTTT. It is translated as CASSPGLAGVDGELFF.